These T cell receptor beta chains were read from a single sample in a study of blood T cell repertoires in COVID-19. TCRdb's copy holds only in-frame clones and misses some; the assay was immunoSEQ multiplex PCR. The table lists about 140,000 clones, approximately 85% of them singletons, with just under 3% in the top ten. The sample comprised peripheral blood. The receptors were sampled from a man in his fifties or sixties with acute or convalescent COVID-19. Both conserved end residues are part of each CDR3. Size is stated for part of the rows, as once, few or many counts, or as a class when the clone is expanded.

J: TRBJ2-5
size: .
V: TRBV18
CDR3: CASSLSSGEETQYF

J: TRBJ2-2
size: .
V: TRBV5-1
CDR3: CASSLGLKNTGELFF

J: TRBJ1-4
size: .
V: TRBV19
CDR3: CASTAGTGFREKLFF

J: TRBJ1-3
size: .
V: TRBV6-5
CDR3: CASSYMGQGMNTIYF

J: TRBJ1-5
size: .
V: TRBV7-2
CDR3: CASTGQHNQPQHF

J: TRBJ2-7
size: .
V: TRBV21-1
CDR3: CASSDEVAGGSYEQYF

J: TRBJ2-3
size: .
V: TRBV5-1
CDR3: CASSLGLAGEADTQYF

J: TRBJ2-7
size: .
V: TRBV6-5
CDR3: CASKMGQPYEQYF

J: TRBJ1-2
size: .
V: TRBV11-1
CDR3: CASSPGVGYTF

J: TRBJ1-3
size: .
V: TRBV10-3
CDR3: CATADRTGNSGNTIYF

J: TRBJ1-2
size: .
V: TRBV10-3
CDR3: CAISESEVTGYTF

J: TRBJ1-3
size: .
V: TRBV28
CDR3: CASSLGAGGIRHTIYF

J: TRBJ1-4
size: .
V: TRBV5-1
CDR3: CASRPGQGDEKLFF

J: TRBJ2-1
size: .
V: TRBV27
CDR3: CASKRGGATYNEQFF

J: TRBJ1-1
size: .
V: TRBV28
CDR3: CASSLLGAANTEAFF

J: TRBJ1-6
size: .
V: TRBV3-1/TRBV3-2
CDR3: CASSRDSGNSPLHF

J: TRBJ2-7
size: few
V: TRBV5-8
CDR3: CASSLDAGRSYEQYF